Detailed here is one T cell receptor beta chain. These data originate in a study of blood T cells in healthy people across ages. A sample-barcoded 5' primer and a J-beta primer mix were used in a second PCR of roughly 7 to 11 cycles. TCRdb analysed the 5' RACE reads with MiXCR anew, one entry per CDR3 protein. The sample yields roughly 570,000 distinct CDR3 sequences, 27% seen once. Trimming took off 6 bases at V and 0 bases at J, with 15 bases between the two ends. The length of the CDR3 is 16 residues. Germline CDR1 is KGHSH and CDR2 is LQKENI. V usage is TRBV18 and J usage is TRBJ2-1, with D possibly TRBD2 on 7 matching bases. This clonotype was obtained from a woman between 65 and 79 years old in good health. Sequenced: blood. CDR3 sequence reads: CASSRGAQSSYNEQFF. The DNA for the CDR3 is TGTGCCAGCTCCCGGGGGGCTCAAAGCTCCTACAATGAGCAGTTCTTC.